This record concerns one TCR beta chain sequence. The same CDR3 can be traced to other DNA sequences in this sample. The V gene's germline CDR1 is SQVTM and CDR2 ANQGSEA. CDR3 length: 13 amino acids. The V and J ends lost 1 base and 0 bases respectively, with 6 bases between them. As to treatment: oral pan-JAK inhibitor, 5-10 mg twice daily. This entry comes from a study of CD8+ T cells in alopecia areata. Study background: At a dose of 5 to 10 mg twice daily, oral tofacitinib was given to treated patients. It was 6 to 18 months of tofacitinib, and then there were 6 months off drug.

It was cDNA, reverse transcribed from extracted RNA, that served as the sequencing template. The repertoire was sequenced with immunoSEQ multiplex PCR; TCRdb's copy has only in-frame clones and lacks some. The sample shows 200,000 to 250,000 clones, 55% to 70% of them seen only once. The rearrangement uses TRBV29-1 and TRBJ1-1, with unresolved D. This receptor was obtained from a human donor with alopecia areata. The source material was CD4+ T cells sorted from blood, sampled at week 4, from a patient treated with tofacitinib. This chain's CDR3 is CSVEGSMNTEAFF. The DNA for the CDR3 is TGCAGCGTTGAAGGGTCAATGAACACTGAAGCTTTCTTT. Filled out from reference TRBV29-1 and TRBJ1-1, the complete variable domain reads SAVISQKPSRDICQRGTSLTIQCQVDSQVTMMFWYRQQPGQSLTLIATANQGSEATYESGFVIDKFPISRPNLTFSTLTVSNMSPEDSSIYLCSVEGSMNTEAFFGQGTRLTVV.